What follows describes a single T cell receptor beta chain. Its cognate antigen is unknown. The Oncomine TCR Beta short-read assay generated sequence data from the DNA of cultured CD4+ T cells. TCRdb reanalysed the PCR reads using MiXCR and keeps one entry per CDR3 protein. The sample includes 10,000 or so distinct CDR3 sequences, 53% of them seen just once. The CDR3 contains 12 residues. The ends were cut back, 0 bases at V and 3 bases at J, with 2 bases in the middle. Per the germline V gene, CDR1 is DFQATT and CDR2 is SNEGSKA (reference sequence). This entry is derived from a study of vaccination and CD4 T cells after COVID-19. The overall study: The study drew post-COVID samples a median roughly 110 days after diagnosis (range 35 to 161).

Treatment indicated: approximately 9-day PBMC culture with coronavirus spike peptide pools or control peptides (ViraFEST assay). The TCR comes from a human donor who had recovered from COVID-19. The chain links TRBV20-1 to TRBJ1-4; D remains unclear. The sequencing sample was made of CD4+ T cells from blood, cultured in vitro. In DNA form, the CDR3 reads TGCAGTGCTAGAGAATCTAATGAAAAACTGTTTTTT. Amino acid sequence: CSARESNEKLFF.